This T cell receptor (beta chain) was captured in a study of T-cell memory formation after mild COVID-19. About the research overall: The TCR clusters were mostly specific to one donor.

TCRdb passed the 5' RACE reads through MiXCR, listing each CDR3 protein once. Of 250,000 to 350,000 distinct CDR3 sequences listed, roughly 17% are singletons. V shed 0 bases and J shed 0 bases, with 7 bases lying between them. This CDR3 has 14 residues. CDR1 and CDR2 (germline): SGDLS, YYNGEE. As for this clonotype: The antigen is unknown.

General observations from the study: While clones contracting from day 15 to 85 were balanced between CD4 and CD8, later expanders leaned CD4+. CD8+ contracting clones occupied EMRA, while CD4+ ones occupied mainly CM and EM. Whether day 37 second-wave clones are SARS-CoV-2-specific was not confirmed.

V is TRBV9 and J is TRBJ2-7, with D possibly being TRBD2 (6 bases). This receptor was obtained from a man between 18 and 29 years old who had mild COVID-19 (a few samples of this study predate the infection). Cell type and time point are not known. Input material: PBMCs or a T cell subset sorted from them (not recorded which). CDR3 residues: CASSVDGSSYEQYF. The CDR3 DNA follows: TGTGCCAGCAGCGTAGACGGGAGCTCCTACGAGCAGTACTTC. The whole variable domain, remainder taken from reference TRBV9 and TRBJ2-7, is DSGVTQTPKHLITATGQRVTLRCSPRSGDLSVYWYQQSLDQGLQFLIQYYNGEERAKGNILERFSAQQFPDLHSELNLSSLELGDSALYFCASSVDGSSYEQYFGPGTRLTVT.